The T cell receptor (beta chain) under discussion was sequenced for a study of control samples from healthy donors and cancer patients. V was trimmed by 2 bases and J by 6 bases, leaving 7 bases between them. The CDR3 length is 13 residues. This table comes from immunoSEQ multiplex PCR, and its TCRdb copy is limited to in-frame clones, with some not included. This repertoire shows over 110,000 clones, more than 85% found once; its top ten account for approximately 9.4%. Sample: blood. This clonotype originated in a woman aged 25-40 years in good health. This sequence joins TRBV12-3 or TRBV12-4 and TRBJ1-4, with D unclear. CDR3 coding DNA: TGTGCCAGCAGTTTAACGGCTTATGAAAAACTGTTTTTT. Its translation is CASSLTAYEKLFF.